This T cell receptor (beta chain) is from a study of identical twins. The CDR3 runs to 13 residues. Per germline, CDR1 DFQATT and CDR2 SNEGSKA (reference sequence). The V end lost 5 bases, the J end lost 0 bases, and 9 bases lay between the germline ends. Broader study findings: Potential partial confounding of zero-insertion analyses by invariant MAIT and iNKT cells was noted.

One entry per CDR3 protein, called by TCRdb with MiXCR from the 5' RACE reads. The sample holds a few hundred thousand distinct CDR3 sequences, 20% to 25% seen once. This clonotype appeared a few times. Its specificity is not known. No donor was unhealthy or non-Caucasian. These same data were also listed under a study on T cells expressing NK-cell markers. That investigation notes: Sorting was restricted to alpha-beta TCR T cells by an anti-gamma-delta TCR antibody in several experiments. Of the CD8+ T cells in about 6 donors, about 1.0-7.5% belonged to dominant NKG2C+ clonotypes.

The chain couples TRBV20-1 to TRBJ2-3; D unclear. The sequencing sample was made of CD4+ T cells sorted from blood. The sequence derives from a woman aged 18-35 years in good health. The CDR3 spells CSAQLESTDTQYF. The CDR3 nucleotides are TGCAGTGCTCAGCTGGAAAGCACAGATACGCAGTATTTT.